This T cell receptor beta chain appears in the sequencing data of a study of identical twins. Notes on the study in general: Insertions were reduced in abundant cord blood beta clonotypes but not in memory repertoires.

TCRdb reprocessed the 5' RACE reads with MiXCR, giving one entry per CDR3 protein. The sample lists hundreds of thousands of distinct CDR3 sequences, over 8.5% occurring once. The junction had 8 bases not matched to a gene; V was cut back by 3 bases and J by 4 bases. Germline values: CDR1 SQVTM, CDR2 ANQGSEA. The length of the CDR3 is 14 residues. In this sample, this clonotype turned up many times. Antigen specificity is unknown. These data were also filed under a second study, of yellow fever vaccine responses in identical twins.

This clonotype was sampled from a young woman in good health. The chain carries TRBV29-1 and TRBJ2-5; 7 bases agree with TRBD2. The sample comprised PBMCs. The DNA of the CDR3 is TGCAGCGTTGATTTCGCAGGGAGGGGAGAGACCCAGTACTTC. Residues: CSVDFAGRGETQYF.